The clone carrying this TCR beta chain was seen repeatedly, ten times or more. Its antigen is as yet unknown. CDR3-region Arm-PCR and iRepertoire HTBI primers produced the TCR beta libraries. MiXCR, run by TCRdb on the multiplex PCR reads, gives a single entry per CDR3 protein. The profile shows 600,000 to 850,000 distinct CDR3 sequences, about 32% of them singletons. The sample is drawn from a study of regulatory T cells in long-lasting Graves disease. Overall study results and limits: Analysis covered peripheral blood alone, not thyroid tissue. Limited sample numbers may have lowered accuracy.

Time point: persistent/refractory GD, antithyroid drugs over 5 years with positive TRAb. From PBMCs, RNA was extracted and then used to make the TCR library. Graves' disease diagnoses followed American Thyroid Association guidelines. There are 14 residues in the CDR3. Trimming took off 5 bases at V and 1 base at J, with 12 bases between the two ends. Germline CDR1 SGHAT, CDR2 FQNNGV. The clonotype was recovered from a female donor with Graves disease. The rearrangement uses TRBV11-2 and TRBJ2-7; the D gene could be TRBD1 or TRBD2 (5 bases each). The sequencing used peripheral blood mononuclear cells (PBMCs), collected when the disease was refractory, from a patient treated with antithyroid drugs. In DNA, the CDR3 is TGTGCCAGCAGCCCGGGACGGTCATCCTACGAGCAGTACTTC. Translation gives CASSPGRSSYEQYF.